Below, 30 T cell receptor beta chains from the same sample are listed, as sequenced in a study of shared T cell receptors in the human thymus. The assay was immunoSEQ multiplex PCR, and TCRdb's table has in-frame clones only and misses some. The sample yields approximately 490,000 clones, 75% to 80% seen once. In addition, the sample was reused for a study of human thymus T cells.

What was sequenced was thymocytes. The receptors originated from a boy in the first two years of life with a congenital heart defect.

The V and J genes are TRBV7-9 and TRBJ2-7; 7 bases map to TRBD2. V shed 5 bases and J 5 bases; nucleotides not matched to a gene: 12. Germline CDR1 SEHNR, CDR2 FQNEAQ (reference sequence). The CDR3 is 15 amino acids. For the CDR3, the DNA is TGTGCCAGCAGCCCTCCGGGGCGGGAGCCCAACGAGCAGTACTTC. Its translation: CASSPPGREPNEQYF.

J is TRBJ2-5 and V is TRBV11-2, with TRBD1 identical over 7 bases. The germline CDR1 and CDR2 sequences are SGHAT and FQNNGV. The V gene end was trimmed by 1 base and the J gene end by 5 bases; junction bases not matched to a gene: 13. The CDR3 extends over 17 amino acids. The CDR3 nucleotides are TGTGCCAGCAGCTTAGCGCAGGGGGACACCTTAACGGAGACCCAGTACTTC. Amino acid sequence: CASSLAQGDTLTETQYF. Using reference TRBV11-2 and TRBJ2-5 for the parts outside the CDR3, the full variable domain is EAGVAQSPRYKIIEKRQSVAFWCNPISGHATLYWYQQILGQGPKLLIQFQNNGVVDDSQLPKDRFSAERLKGVDSTLKIQPAKLEDSAVYLCASSLAQGDTLTETQYFGPGTRLLVL.

The chain couples TRBV7-9 to TRBJ1-3; D is undetermined. V dropped 3 bases and J dropped 0 bases, with 9 bases sitting between them. CDR3 size: 15 residues. The V gene's germline CDR1 is SEHNR and CDR2 FQNEAQ (reference sequence). In DNA form, the CDR3 reads TGTGCCAGCAGCTTTGAGTCAAGCTCTGGAAACACCATATATTTT. This codes for CASSFESSSGNTIYF.

This clone was detected only once. J is TRBJ2-7 and V is TRBV27; 11 bases fit TRBD1. After removal of 5 bases from V and 4 bases from J, the junction contained 4 bases not matched to a gene. CDR3 size: 14 residues. Germline CDR1 MNHEY, CDR2 SMNVEV (reference sequence). CDR3 DNA sequence: TGTGCCAGCAGTAAGGACAGGGGGCTGTACGAGCAGTACTTC. Encoded protein: CASSKDRGLYEQYF.

The chain employs TRBV13 and TRBJ2-3; 10 bases map to TRBD2. Trimming removed 5 bases from V and 4 bases from J; junction bases left unmatched: 15. Germline assignment: CDR1 PRHDT and CDR2 FYEKMQ (reference sequence). This CDR3 is built from 18 residues. The CDR3 DNA sequence: TGTGCCAGCAGCCTCCCAATTCAAGCGGGAGGGCCGCCAGATACGCAGTATTTT. Translating gives CASSLPIQAGGPPDTQYF. Full variable domain (remainder filled in from reference TRBV13 and TRBJ2-3): AAGVIQSPRHLIKEKRETATLKCYPIPRHDTVYWYQQGPGQDPQFLISFYEKMQSDKGSIPDRFSAQQFSDYHSELNMSSLELGDSALYFCASSLPIQAGGPPDTQYFGPGTRLTVL.

This clone occurred a few times. The CDR3 protein is CASSSGTGLYEQYF. The CDR3 bases are TGTGCCAGCAGTTCCGGGACAGGGCTCTACGAGCAGTACTTC. The rearrangement links TRBV28 to TRBJ2-7; 9 bases are shared with TRBD1. V trimming: 4 bases; J trimming: 3 bases; junction bases outside the gene matches: 4. Germline V gives CDR1 MDHEN, CDR2 SYDVKM. The CDR3 extends over 14 amino acids.

The chain employs TRBV6-5 and TRBJ2-7, with 10 bases lining up with TRBD1. V lost 5 bases, J lost 4 bases, and 5 bases stayed unmatched. Germline V gene sequence: CDR1 MNHEY, CDR2 SVGAGI. This CDR3 is 14 amino acids long. In nucleotides, the CDR3 is TGTGCCAGCAGTCGACAGGGGGCTGGTTACGAGCAGTACTTC. Protein sequence: CASSRQGAGYEQYF.

This clone showed up just a few times. The gene calls are TRBV11-2 and TRBJ1-2; D is possibly TRBD1 (6 bases). V was cut by 5 bases and J by 5 bases, with 21 bases left in between. CDR1 is SGHAT and CDR2 is FQNNGV in the germline V gene. The CDR3 consists of 16 residues. CDR3 region: CASSPHTGTRIYGYTF. CDR3 in DNA: TGTGCCAGCAGCCCTCACACCGGGACACGGATTTATGGCTACACCTTC.

On this clone: The junction shows a germline mismatch at one end, possibly a read error. V usage is TRBV7-6 and J usage is TRBJ2-5; D gene uncertain. This CDR3 is 15 amino acids long. CDR1 is SGHVS, CDR2 FNYEAQ, per germline. DNA for the CDR3: TGTGCCAGCAGCTGCGGTGGAGCGAAACAAGAGGCCCAGTACTTC. Its protein is CASSCGGAKQEAQYF.

This clone is a singleton in its sample. The CDR3 spells CASSESGLYNEQFF. The CDR3 nucleotides read TGTGCCAGCAGTGAATCGGGTCTGTACAATGAGCAGTTCTTC. The chain employs TRBV2 and TRBJ2-1; D call uncertain. The CDR3 contains 14 residues. Germline-derived CDR1 and CDR2 are SNHLY and FYNNEI. The V end was cut by 2 bases, the J end by 4 bases, with 9 bases between.

This chain joins TRBV10-1 and TRBJ2-7, with a tentative D call TRBD2 (6 bases). Trimming pared 2 bases from V and 2 bases from J, leaving 10 bases between. Germline CDR1 reads WNHNN; CDR2 reads SYGVQD (reference sequence). The CDR3 totals 14 residues. The DNA for the CDR3 is TGCGCCAGCAGTGAGAAGACTAGACCCTACGAGCAGTACTTC. Translation: CASSEKTRPYEQYF.

V gene TRBV30 combines with J gene TRBJ2-1; 8 bases are shared with TRBD2. V was clipped by 5 bases and J by 2 bases; unmatched bases: 8. The length of the CDR3 is 15 residues. Germline assignment: CDR1 GTSNPN and CDR2 SVGIG (reference sequence). CDR3 coding DNA: TGTGCCTGGCTTCCCACTAGCGGAGCCTACAATGAGCAGTTCTTC. This sequence encodes CAWLPTSGAYNEQFF.

This sequence joins TRBV15 and TRBJ2-7; a possible D gene is TRBD1 (5 bases). V was clipped by 5 bases and J by 3 bases, with 11 bases between them. In germline, CDR1 is LNHNV, CDR2 YYDKDF (reference sequence). The CDR3 is made up of 13 amino acids. DNA of the CDR3: TGTGCCACCAGCCCAACGACAGACTACGAGCAGTACTTC. Encoded protein: CATSPTTDYEQYF. Together with reference TRBV15 and TRBJ2-7, the CDR3 gives the full variable domain: DAMVIQNPRYQVTQFGKPVTLSCSQTLNHNVMYWYQQKSSQAPKLLFHYYDKDFNNEADTPDNFQSRRPNTSFCFLDIRSPGLGDTAMYLCATSPTTDYEQYFGPGTRLTVT.

This sequence joins TRBV6-5 and TRBJ1-2; a weak D match, TRBD1 (6 bases). The ends were cut back, 7 bases at V and 4 bases at J, with 19 bases in the middle. Looked up from germline, CDR1 is MNHEY and CDR2 is SVGAGI. The CDR3 sequence is 15 residues long. The CDR3: CASTPEGGAIYGYTF. The CDR3 DNA reads as TGTGCCAGCACCCCCGAAGGGGGGGCGATCTATGGCTACACCTTC.

The genes are TRBV27 and TRBJ2-5, with 9 nucleotides matching TRBD2. The DNA end lines up better with TRBJ2-7; the J call may be wrong. The CDR3 has 16 residues. From germline, CDR1 is MNHEY and CDR2 SMNVEV (reference sequence). In nucleotides, the CDR3 is TGTGCCAGCAGAAGAGCGGGAGGCCCTCTATCCTACGAGCAGTACTTC. Amino acids: CASRRAGGPLSYEQYF.

This chain links TRBV4-2 with TRBJ2-7, with D tentatively TRBD2 (5 bases). The CDR3 length is 15 residues. Germline CDR1 is LGHNA and CDR2 is YNFKEQ. V was trimmed by 1 base and J by 1 base, leaving 11 bases between them. The CDR3 loop is CASSQVRAVSYEQYF. As DNA, the CDR3 is TGTGCCAGCAGCCAAGTGCGGGCCGTATCCTACGAGCAGTACTTC.

The V gene is TRBV19, the J gene TRBJ1-5, with unresolved D. Per the germline V gene, CDR1 is LNHDA and CDR2 is SQIVND (reference sequence). V was cut by 5 bases and J by 5 bases, with 7 bases left in between. The CDR3 loop spans 12 amino acids. CDR3 DNA sequence: TGTGCCAGTAGTCACCGGGATCAGCCCCAGCATTTT. It specifies CASSHRDQPQHF.

The V gene is TRBV10-3, the J gene TRBJ1-1, with TRBD1 matching over 8 bases. CDR3 length: 13 amino acids. Germline V lookup: CDR1 ENHRY, CDR2 SYGVKD. V lost 6 bases and J lost 6; bases outside the gene matches: 6. DNA for the CDR3: TGTGCCATCAGGGTGGACAGGGATGCTGAAGCTTTCTTT. This translates into CAIRVDRDAEAFF.

The rearrangement uses TRBV5-4 and TRBJ2-7; D unclear. Germline CDR1 is SGHNT and CDR2 is YYREEE (reference sequence). The V end was cut by 3 bases, the J end by 3 bases, with 16 bases between. The CDR3 runs to 15 residues. The CDR3 DNA reads TGTGCCAGCAGCTCCCCGACTCAGTTAGGCTACGAGCAGTACTTC. Translated, it gives CASSSPTQLGYEQYF.

The V call is TRBV4-2, the J call TRBJ2-1; possible D gene TRBD2, 6 bases. Trimming cost V 4 bases and J 9 bases, with 13 bases left between them. Germline CDR1 and CDR2: LGHNA and YNFKEQ. The CDR3 consists of 13 residues. In nucleotides, the CDR3 is TGTGCCAGCAGCCCAATCGGGGGAGGTGAGCAGTTCTTC. Its protein product is CASSPIGGGEQFF.

The genes are TRBV30 and TRBJ2-7; 7 positions match TRBD2. Germline trimming cut 0 bases from V and 3 bases from J; bases unmatched to any gene: 26. Germline V gene sequence: CDR1 GTSNPN, CDR2 SVGIG (reference sequence). The CDR3 is made up of 21 amino acids. This chain's CDR3 is CAWSVRGERRRVGPSGYEQYF. The CDR3 DNA reads as TGTGCCTGGAGTGTACGGGGGGAAAGGCGTCGAGTCGGGCCTTCGGGCTACGAGCAGTACTTC.

The V and J genes are TRBV7-9 and TRBJ1-2; weak D call: TRBD1 (5 bases). V lost 1 base and J 5 bases, leaving 11 bases between the germline ends. The CDR3 is made up of 14 amino acids. Germline V gives CDR1 SEHNR, CDR2 FQNEAQ (reference sequence). CDR3 sequence: CASSLGAGRYGYTF. The DNA for the CDR3 is TGTGCCAGCAGCTTAGGTGCAGGGAGGTATGGCTACACCTTC.

V and J are TRBV11-3 and TRBJ2-3, with TRBD2 matching over 14 bases. The junction had 6 bases not matched to a gene; V was cut back by 5 bases and J by 5 bases. This CDR3 comprises 16 residues. The germline V gene has CDR1 SGHNT and CDR2 YENEEA. CDR3 bases: TGTGCCAGCAGCCGGGGACTAGCGGGAGCTGGAGATACGCAGTATTTT. It is translated as CASSRGLAGAGDTQYF.

This clone appeared a few times. The chain is built from TRBV18 and TRBJ1-2, with TRBD1 matching 10 bases. CDR3 size: 16 residues. The germline CDR1 and CDR2 sequences are KGHSH and LQKENI. V lost 1 base to trimming and J lost 3 bases; unmatched junction nucleotides: 5. The CDR3: CASSPRDRGFHYGYTF. The CDR3 DNA reads as TGTGCCAGCTCACCACGGGACAGGGGTTTTCACTATGGCTACACCTTC.

The gene calls are TRBV2 and TRBJ2-5, with 12 bases matching TRBD2. Trimming at V came to 3 bases and at J to 5 bases, leaving 13 bases not matched to a gene. The CDR3 loop spans 18 amino acids. From germline, CDR1 is SNHLY and CDR2 FYNNEI. CDR3 in amino acids: CASSEQGPTSGSCETQYF. The CDR3 region has the DNA TGTGCCAGCAGTGAGCAAGGGCCGACTAGCGGGAGTTGTGAGACCCAGTACTTC.

This clone was seen once. The rearrangement links TRBV7-9 to TRBJ1-1; TRBD1 is a possible D gene (6 bases). Per germline, CDR1 SEHNR and CDR2 FQNEAQ (reference sequence). Trimming removed 4 bases at V and 8 bases at J, with 14 bases between. There are 13 residues in the CDR3. The CDR3: CASSSDGGREAFF. DNA for the CDR3: TGTGCCAGCAGCTCCGATGGGGGCCGGGAAGCTTTCTTT.

This clone was seen a few times. V gene TRBV7-3 combines with J gene TRBJ2-1; D gene ambiguous. Germline V gene data show CDR1 as SGHTA and CDR2 as FQGTGA. This CDR3 contains 13 residues. The ends were cut back, 2 bases at V and 6 bases at J, with 8 bases in the middle. DNA of the CDR3: TGTGCCAGCAGCTTAGGTAGCCCCAATGAGCAGTTCTTC. Translation gives CASSLGSPNEQFF. Using reference TRBV7-3 and TRBJ2-1 for the parts outside the CDR3, the full variable domain is GAGVSQTPSNKVTEKGKYVELRCDPISGHTALYWYRQSLGQGPEFLIYFQGTGAADDSGLPNDRFFAVRPEGSVSTLKIQRTERGDSAVYLCASSLGSPNEQFFGPGTRLTVL.

This chain connects TRBV6-6 to TRBJ2-1, with D possibly being TRBD2 (6 bases). Trimming shortened V by 2 bases and J by 8 bases, and 16 bases separated the two germline ends. The CDR3 spans 15 residues. Germline assignment: CDR1 MNHNY and CDR2 SVGAGI (reference sequence). CDR3 sequence: CASSYGRLDFDEQFF. The CDR3 DNA reads TGTGCCAGCAGTTACGGGCGACTAGATTTCGATGAGCAGTTCTTC.

V gene TRBV5-4 combines with J gene TRBJ2-7; maybe TRBD2 (6 bases). Trimming left V 4 bases short and J 7 bases short, with 24 bases between. This CDR3 is built from 16 residues. Germline values: CDR1 SGHNT, CDR2 YYREEE (reference sequence). The CDR3 here is CASSAAGLAPGLEQYF. CDR3 coding DNA: TGTGCCAGCAGCGCCGCGGGGCTAGCGCCTGGTTTGGAGCAGTACTTC.

This clone came up a few times. The chain joins TRBV4-2 to TRBJ2-4, with 9 bases fitting TRBD2. This CDR3 region has 18 residues. Germline loops: CDR1 LGHNA, CDR2 YNFKEQ. Trimming took 1 base from V and 1 from J; bases not matched to a gene: 8. In DNA, the CDR3 is TGTGCCAGCAGCCAAGGGCTAGCGGGAAACGTCGCCAAAAACATTCAGTACTTC. Its protein product is CASSQGLAGNVAKNIQYF.